Listed below are T cell receptor beta chains from one sample, sequenced in a study of OX40 agonist ivuxolimab in advanced cancers. The data were produced by immunoSEQ multiplex PCR, yet TCRdb's version contains in-frame clones alone and is incomplete. This sample has under 75,000 clones; over 80% occur once, and the top ten carry 14% to 15%. Sequencing was performed on CD4+ or CD8+ T cells sorted from blood, taken in a trial of the OX40 agonist ivuxolimab. Source of these receptors: an adult with an advanced solid tumor such as melanoma, head and neck, liver or kidney cancer. Both conserved end residues are part of each CDR3. The D gene is left open where the match is weak. Size is stated for part of the rows, as once, few or many counts, or as a class when the clone is expanded.

V	size	J	D	DNA	CDR3
TRBV4-3	few	TRBJ2-7	.	TGCGCCAGCAGCCAAGATCGCGCCAAGTCCTACGAGCAGTACTTC	CASSQDRAKSYEQYF
TRBV4-3	.	TRBJ2-1	TRBD2	TGCGCCAGCAGCCCGTTTGGGACTAGCGGGCTTCAGCAGTTCTTC	CASSPFGTSGLQQFF
TRBV29-1	.	TRBJ2-1	.	TGCAGCGTTGATCACCCGGTGGTGGTTTTGAATGAGCAGTTCTTC	CSVDHPVVVLNEQFF
TRBV19	.	TRBJ2-2	.	TGTGCCAGTAGTATTAGTTTAGGGACCGGGGAGCTGTTTTTT	CASSISLGTGELFF
TRBV28	.	TRBJ1-5	.	TGTGCCAGCAGTTTGGGCCTGGAGGTCGGTCAGCCCCAGCATTTT	CASSLGLEVGQPQHF
TRBV5-6	.	TRBJ2-2	.	TGTGCCAGCAGCTCAACCGGAAGCACCGGGGAGCTGTTTTTT	CASSSTGSTGELFF
TRBV7-8	.	TRBJ2-7	.	TGTGCCAGCAGTTTCCCGGGCTACGAGCAGTACTTC	CASSFPGYEQYF
TRBV6-4	.	TRBJ2-1	TRBD2	TGTGCCAGCAGTCAACTAGCGGGTCTCAATGAGCAGTTCTTC	CASSQLAGLNEQFF
TRBV19	.	TRBJ2-7	TRBD1	TGTGCCAGTAGTATAACCCCAGGGGGCTTCAGCGAGCAGTACTTC	CASSITPGGFSEQYF
TRBV27	.	TRBJ2-7	TRBD1	TGTGCCAGCAGCCCGGACAGGAGGCAGGACGAGCAGTACTTC	CASSPDRRQDEQYF
TRBV27	.	TRBJ2-7	.	TGTGCCAGCAGTTTTGTAGGGGGGACACCCTACGAGCAGTACTTC	CASSFVGGTPYEQYF
TRBV27	.	TRBJ1-2	.	TGTGCCAGCGATCCGACAGGCCTCGGGGCTACGAACTATGGCTACACCTTC	CASDPTGLGATNYGYTF
TRBV19	.	TRBJ1-4	TRBD1	TGTGCCAGTAGTCATGGTCAGGGGGGCACTAATGAAAAACTGTTTTTT	CASSHGQGGTNEKLFF
TRBV6-5	.	TRBJ1-3	.	TGTGCCAGCAGTTATGACACCGGTAGGGACACCATATATTTT	CASSYDTGRDTIYF
TRBV18	.	TRBJ2-7	TRBD2	TGTGCCAGCTCACCACCCGCTAGCGGGATGGGCGAGCAGTACTTC	CASSPPASGMGEQYF
TRBV4-3	.	TRBJ2-7	TRBD2	TGCGCCAGCAGCCAAGAGATCTACTCTACGGGGGGCTACGAGCAGTACTTC	CASSQEIYSTGGYEQYF
TRBV4-3	once	TRBJ1-1	.	TGCGCCAGCAGCCAAGACATCGGAGTCGAAGTTTCCTTT	CASSQDIGVEVSF
TRBV7-9	.	TRBJ2-5	.	TGTGCCAGCAGCTTATTCTTGGGTGGAGGCGCGGAGACCCAGTACTTC	CASSLFLGGGAETQYF
TRBV19	.	TRBJ2-1	.	TGTGCCAGTAGTATATGGGGGGATAGCTCCTACAATGAGCAGTTCTTC	CASSIWGDSSYNEQFF
TRBV28	.	TRBJ1-5	.	TGTGCCAGCAGTCCCCATCCCTATCAGCCCCAGCATTTT	CASSPHPYQPQHF
TRBV11-3	.	TRBJ1-5	.	TGTGCCAGCAGCTTAGGTCCGGGGCCGGCGGAGCCCCAGCATTTT	CASSLGPGPAEPQHF
TRBV30	.	TRBJ2-7	.	TGTGCCTGGAGTGTAAGGGTAGGGGCAGGGTTTCCCTCCTACGAGCAGTACTTC	CAWSVRVGAGFPSYEQYF
TRBV18	.	TRBJ2-5	.	TGTGCCAGCTCACAACCCTCCGCGGAGACCCAGTACTTC	CASSQPSAETQYF
TRBV5-5	.	TRBJ1-1	.	TGTGCCAGCAGCCGTTCGGGGGAGAACACTGAAGCTTTCTTT	CASSRSGENTEAFF
TRBV4-3	.	TRBJ1-6	TRBD1	TGCGCCAGCAGCCAAGCTCGGGGACAGGGTTATTCACCCCTCCACTTT	CASSQARGQGYSPLHF
TRBV7-9	.	TRBJ1-2	.	TGTGCCAGCAGCTTAGCGGAGGGATATGGCTACACCTTC	CASSLAEGYGYTF
TRBV4-1	.	TRBJ2-7	TRBD2	TGCGCCAGCAGCCAAGATCAATTCACTAGCGGACAATACGAGCAGTACTTC	CASSQDQFTSGQYEQYF
TRBV19	.	TRBJ1-2	.	TGTGCCAGTAGCAGCGACAGCGAAACTTATAAGATTCGTGGCTACACCTTC	CASSSDSETYKIRGYTF
TRBV27	.	TRBJ2-7	TRBD1	TGTGCCAGCAGGGGGACAGGGTCCTACGAGCAGTACTTC	CASRGTGSYEQYF
TRBV11-2	.	TRBJ2-7	TRBD2	TGTGCCAGCAGCCCCGGGGGACTAGCGGCAGACTCCTACGAGCAGTACTTC	CASSPGGLAADSYEQYF
TRBV28	.	TRBJ1-3	.	TGTGCCAGCAGTTTATCATTGGGGGGGTCTGGAAACACCATATATTTT	CASSLSLGGSGNTIYF
TRBV6-5	.	TRBJ2-7	.	TGTGCCAGCAGTTATGGGCAGCGGACCTACGAGCAGTACTTC	CASSYGQRTYEQYF
TRBV11-3	.	TRBJ2-1	TRBD2	TGTGCCAGCTCGCGGGAGGCTCGTGATGAGCAGTTCTTC	CASSREARDEQFF
TRBV23-1	.	TRBJ1-2	.	TGCACCAGCAGTCAATCGACTGTAGCGGCTAACTATGGCTACACCTTC	CTSSQSTVAANYGYTF
TRBV6-1	.	TRBJ2-1	.	TGTGCCAGCAGTAAAGACATTCTTGTTAGCTCCTACAATGAGCAGTTCTTC	CASSKDILVSSYNEQFF
TRBV27	.	TRBJ1-2	.	TGTGCCATCCTCGATCTCAGGGATGGCTACACCTTC	CAILDLRDGYTF
TRBV7-9	once	TRBJ1-2	.	TGTGCCAGCAGCTTAGCCGACCACAATGGCTACACCTTC	CASSLADHNGYTF
TRBV7-8	once	TRBJ2-3	TRBD1	TGTGCCAGCAGCCCACCACCAGGGGGCGATACGCAGTATTTT	CASSPPPGGDTQYF
TRBV2	.	TRBJ1-5	.	TGTGCCAGCAGTGAGGGAGGACATGAGCATTTT	CASSEGGHEHF
TRBV7-7	few	TRBJ2-7	TRBD2	TGTGCTAGCAGCTTAACCGGGAGCGGGGGCGAGCAGTACTTC	CASSLTGSGGEQYF
TRBV7-9	.	TRBJ1-2	.	TGTGCCAGCAGCTTAGGTACAGCTTATGGCTACACCTTC	CASSLGTAYGYTF
TRBV5-6	.	TRBJ2-2	.	TGTGCCAGCAGCTTGGCCACCGTCGACACCGGGGAGCTGTTTTTT	CASSLATVDTGELFF
TRBV7-9	.	TRBJ1-2	TRBD1	TGTGCCAGCAGACTTCCGACAGGGAACTATGGCTACACCTTC	CASRLPTGNYGYTF
TRBV6-5	.	TRBJ1-1	.	TGTGCCAGCAGTTACGAGGAAGGACGGGTTGAAGCTTTCTTT	CASSYEEGRVEAFF
TRBV7-3	.	TRBJ2-3	TRBD2	TGTGCCAGCAGCTTAACGGGCGGAGCGGGAACCACGGATACGCAGTATTTT	CASSLTGGAGTTDTQYF
TRBV5-1	.	TRBJ1-1	.	TGCGCCAGCAGCTTGGGGCAGAAAGCTTTCTTT	CASSLGQKAFF
TRBV28	.	TRBJ2-3	.	TGTGCCAGCAGTCCCGCCGGGACACGCACAGATACGCAGTATTTT	CASSPAGTRTDTQYF
TRBV27	.	TRBJ2-2	TRBD2	TGTGCCAGCAGTACAAAGGGACTAGCGGGAGGGCTTAGAGCCGGGGAGCTGTTTTTT	CASSTKGLAGGLRAGELFF
TRBV7-8	.	TRBJ2-1	.	TGTGCCAGCAATGAGGACGGGATTGCCGATGAGCAGTTCTTC	CASNEDGIADEQFF
TRBV27	.	TRBJ2-1	.	TGTGCCAGCAGTTTATGGAGAAGCTCCTACAATGAGCAGTTCTTC	CASSLWRSSYNEQFF